This T cell receptor (beta chain) was recorded in a study of blood T cell repertoires in COVID-19. Whole-study context: Researchers got acute and convalescent COVID-19 samples from the United States, Italy and Spain. T cells, B-cell-depleted T cells, or PBMCs provided the cDNA or gDNA that served as material.

Between the trimmed V and J ends, which lost 3 bases and 1 base, there was a span of 4 bases. Germline-derived CDR1 and CDR2 are ENHRY and SYGVKD. The CDR3 has 12 residues. Authors' methods: Cell counts per sample came from amplifying reference gene primers. Here immunoSEQ multiplex PCR was the method, and the copy in TCRdb shows in-frame clones only, minus some. That table is the source of V, J and clone size, and D and trimming were worked out from the DNA. The sample contains around 160,000 clones, 86% of which appear only once. The receptor comes from a man in his 60s with acute or convalescent COVID-19. The sequencing sample was made of peripheral blood. The J gene is TRBJ2-7, the V gene TRBV10-3, with D hard to call. CDR3 DNA: TGTGCCATCAGTGAAACATCCTACGAGCAGTACTTC. Encoded protein: CAISETSYEQYF.